This T cell receptor beta chain was documented in a study of T cells in Graves' hyperthyroidism and ophthalmopathy. Study results and caveats: In simple terms, a model built on 13 V-J features told ophthalmopathy apart from stable hyperthyroidism.

The definition of stable Graves' hyperthyroidism was no ophthalmopathy progression within 18 months. Investigators excluded patients with uncontrolled infection, other autoimmune disease, pregnancy or lactation. Fresh peripheral blood, roughly 9.6 ml, was the source of the PBMCs. This clonotype was observed at least ten times. Its cognate antigen is unknown. Amplified regions were TCR beta CDR3 sequences from RNA transcripts. First-round RT-PCR of the TCR CDR3 relied on the HTBI primer set. TCRdb re-called the multiplex PCR reads through MiXCR, storing one row per CDR3 protein. The sample lists 300,000 to 450,000 distinct CDR3 sequences, over 10% occurring once. CDR1 is LGHDT, CDR2 YNNKEL, per germline (reference sequence). V was pared by 1 base and J by 3 bases, with 10 bases of the junction left unmatched. The CDR3 runs 17 residues.

Specimen: blood. V usage is TRBV3-1 and J usage is TRBJ1-2, with TRBD1 identical over 8 bases. This TCR was recovered from a woman aged 18-35 years with Graves' hyperthyroidism. CDR3 nucleotide sequence: TGTGCCAGCAGCCAAGTCCCGGACAGGGTTAGTGACTATGGCTACACCTTC. The encoded protein is CASSQVPDRVSDYGYTF.